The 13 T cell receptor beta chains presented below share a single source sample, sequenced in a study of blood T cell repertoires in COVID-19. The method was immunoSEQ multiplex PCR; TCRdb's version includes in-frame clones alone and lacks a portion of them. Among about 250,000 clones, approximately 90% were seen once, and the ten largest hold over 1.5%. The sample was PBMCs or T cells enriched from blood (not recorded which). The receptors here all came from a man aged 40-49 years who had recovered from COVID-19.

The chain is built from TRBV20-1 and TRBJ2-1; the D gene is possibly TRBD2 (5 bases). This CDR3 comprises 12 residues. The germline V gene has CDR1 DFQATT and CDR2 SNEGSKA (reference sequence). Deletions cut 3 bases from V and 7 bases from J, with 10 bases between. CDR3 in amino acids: CSASSATNEQFF. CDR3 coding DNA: TGCAGTGCTAGTAGCGCAACAAATGAGCAGTTCTTC.

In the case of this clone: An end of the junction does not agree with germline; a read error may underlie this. In nucleotides, the CDR3 is TGTGCTAGCAGCCGGAGGACGGAAAAAGAGACCCAGTACTTC. This sequence encodes CASSRRTEKETQYF. The V gene is TRBV7-7, the J gene TRBJ2-5; D is possibly TRBD2 (5 bases). Germline CDR1 SSHAT, CDR2 FNYEAQ (reference sequence). There are 14 residues in the CDR3. Combining the CDR3 with reference TRBV7-7 and TRBJ2-5 gives the whole variable domain GAGVSQSPRYKVTKRGQDVTLRCDPISSHATLYWYQQALGQGPEFLTYFNYEAQPDKSGLPSDRFSAERPEGSISTLTIQRTEQRDSAMYRCASSRRTEKETQYFGPGTRLLVL.

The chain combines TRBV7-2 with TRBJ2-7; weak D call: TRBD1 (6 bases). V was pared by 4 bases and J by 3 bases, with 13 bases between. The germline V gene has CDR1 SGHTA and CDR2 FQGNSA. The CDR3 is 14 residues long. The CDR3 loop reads CASSSGQRSYEQYF. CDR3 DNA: TGTGCCAGCAGCTCAGGACAGCGTAGCTACGAGCAGTACTTC.

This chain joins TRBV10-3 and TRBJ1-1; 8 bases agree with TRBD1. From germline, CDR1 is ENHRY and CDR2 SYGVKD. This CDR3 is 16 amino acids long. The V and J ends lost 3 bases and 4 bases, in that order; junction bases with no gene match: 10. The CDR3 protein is CAISESLVRGLTEAFF. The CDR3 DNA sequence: TGTGCCATCAGTGAAAGTCTGGTCAGGGGGCTCACTGAAGCTTTCTTT.

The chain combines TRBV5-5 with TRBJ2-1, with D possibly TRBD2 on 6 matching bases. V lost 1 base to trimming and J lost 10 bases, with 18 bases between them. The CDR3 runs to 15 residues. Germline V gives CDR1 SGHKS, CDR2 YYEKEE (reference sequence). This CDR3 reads CASSLRLDSRREQFF. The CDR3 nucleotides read TGTGCCAGCAGCTTGCGACTAGATTCTCGGCGAGAGCAGTTCTTC.

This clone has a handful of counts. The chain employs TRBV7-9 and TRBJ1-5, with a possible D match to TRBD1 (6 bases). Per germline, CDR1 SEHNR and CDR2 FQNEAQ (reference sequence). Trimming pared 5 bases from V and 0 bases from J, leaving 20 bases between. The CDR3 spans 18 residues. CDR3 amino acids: CASSPYTTGGYSNQPQHF. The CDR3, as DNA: TGTGCCAGCAGCCCCTATACGACAGGTGGATATAGCAATCAGCCCCAGCATTTT.

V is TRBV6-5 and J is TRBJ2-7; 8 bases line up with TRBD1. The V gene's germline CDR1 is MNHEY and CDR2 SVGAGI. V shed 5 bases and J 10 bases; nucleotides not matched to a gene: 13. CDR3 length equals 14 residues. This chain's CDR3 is CASSKTGTGGAQYF. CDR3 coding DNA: TGTGCCAGCAGTAAAACCGGGACAGGTGGCGCACAGTACTTC.

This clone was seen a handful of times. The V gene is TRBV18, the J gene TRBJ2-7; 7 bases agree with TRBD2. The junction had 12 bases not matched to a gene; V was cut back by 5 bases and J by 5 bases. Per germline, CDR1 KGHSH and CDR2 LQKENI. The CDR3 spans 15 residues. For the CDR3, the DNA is TGTGCCAGCTCAAGTCGAGCGGGATCACAGGACGAGCAGTACTTC. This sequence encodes CASSSRAGSQDEQYF.

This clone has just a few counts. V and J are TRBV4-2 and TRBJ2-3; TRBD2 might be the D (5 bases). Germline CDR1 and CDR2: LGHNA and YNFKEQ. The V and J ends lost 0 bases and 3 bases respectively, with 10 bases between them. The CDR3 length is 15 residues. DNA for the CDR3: TGTGCCAGCAGCCAAGATAGGAGGCTGACAGATACGCAGTATTTT. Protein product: CASSQDRRLTDTQYF.

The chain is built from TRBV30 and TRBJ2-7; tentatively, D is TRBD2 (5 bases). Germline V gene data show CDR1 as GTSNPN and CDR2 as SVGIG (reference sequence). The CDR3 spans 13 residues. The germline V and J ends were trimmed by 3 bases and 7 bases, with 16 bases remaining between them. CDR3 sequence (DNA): TGTGCCTGGAGCAATGGAGTCTCGGGGGAGCAGTACTTC. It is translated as CAWSNGVSGEQYF.

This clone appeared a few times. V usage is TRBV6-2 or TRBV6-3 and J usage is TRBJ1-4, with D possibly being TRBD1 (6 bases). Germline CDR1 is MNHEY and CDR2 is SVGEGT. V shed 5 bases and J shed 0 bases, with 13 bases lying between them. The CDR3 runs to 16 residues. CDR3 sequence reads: CASSDPSGATNEKLFF. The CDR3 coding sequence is TGTGCCAGCAGTGATCCCTCAGGGGCAACTAATGAAAAACTGTTTTTT.

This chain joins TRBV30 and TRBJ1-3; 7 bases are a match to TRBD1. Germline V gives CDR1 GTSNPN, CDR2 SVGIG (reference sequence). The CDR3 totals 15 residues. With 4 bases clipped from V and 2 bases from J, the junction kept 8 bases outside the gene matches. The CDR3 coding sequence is TGTGCCTGGACCGTCGGAGGGGGCACTGGAAACACCATATATTTT. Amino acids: CAWTVGGGTGNTIYF.

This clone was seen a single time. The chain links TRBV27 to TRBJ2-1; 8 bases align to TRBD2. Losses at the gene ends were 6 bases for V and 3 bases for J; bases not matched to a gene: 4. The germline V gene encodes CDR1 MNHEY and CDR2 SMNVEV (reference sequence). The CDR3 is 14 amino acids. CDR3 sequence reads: CASSNSGIYNEQFF. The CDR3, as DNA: TGTGCCAGCAGCAATAGCGGGATCTACAATGAGCAGTTCTTC.